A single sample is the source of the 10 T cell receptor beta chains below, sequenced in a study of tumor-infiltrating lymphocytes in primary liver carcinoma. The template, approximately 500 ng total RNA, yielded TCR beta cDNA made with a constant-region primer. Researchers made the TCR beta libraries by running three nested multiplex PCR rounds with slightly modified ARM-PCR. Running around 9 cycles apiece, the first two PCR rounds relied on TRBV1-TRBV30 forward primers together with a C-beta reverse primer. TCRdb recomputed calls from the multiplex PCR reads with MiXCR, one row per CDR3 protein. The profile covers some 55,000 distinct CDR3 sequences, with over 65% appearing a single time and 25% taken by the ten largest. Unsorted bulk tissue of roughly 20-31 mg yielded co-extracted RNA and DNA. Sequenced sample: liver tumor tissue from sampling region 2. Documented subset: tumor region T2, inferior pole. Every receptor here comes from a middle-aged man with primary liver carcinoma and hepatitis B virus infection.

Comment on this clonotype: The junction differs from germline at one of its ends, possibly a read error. The chain's CDR3 is CASSKQESSYNEQIF. DNA for the CDR3: TGTGCCAGTAGCAAACAGGAGAGCTCCTACAATGAGCAGATCTTC. V and J are TRBV6-5 and TRBJ2-1; maybe TRBD1 (5 bases). Germline V gives CDR1 MNHEY, CDR2 SVGAGI. The CDR3 spans 15 residues.

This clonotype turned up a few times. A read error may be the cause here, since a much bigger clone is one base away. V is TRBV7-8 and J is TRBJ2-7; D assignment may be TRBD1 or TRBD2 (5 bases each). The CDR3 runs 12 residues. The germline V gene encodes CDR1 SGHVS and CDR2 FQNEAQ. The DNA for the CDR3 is TGTGCCAGCATCTTAGAGGGCAGGGCTTGGTACTTC. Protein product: CASILEGRAWYF.

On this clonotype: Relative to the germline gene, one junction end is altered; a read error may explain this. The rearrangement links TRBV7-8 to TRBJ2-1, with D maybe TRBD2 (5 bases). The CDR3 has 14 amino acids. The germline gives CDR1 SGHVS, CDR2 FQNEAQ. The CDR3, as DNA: TGTGCCAGCAACTTATCGGAGGCCTACAATGAGCAGTTCTTC. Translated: CASNLSEAYNEQFF.

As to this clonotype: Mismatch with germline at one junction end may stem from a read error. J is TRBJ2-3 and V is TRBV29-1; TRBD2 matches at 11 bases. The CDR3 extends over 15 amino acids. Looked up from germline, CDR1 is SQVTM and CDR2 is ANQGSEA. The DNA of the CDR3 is TGCAGCGCGCAGGCTAGCGGGGGGAGCACAGATACGAAGTATTTT. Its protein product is CSAQASGGSTDTKYF.

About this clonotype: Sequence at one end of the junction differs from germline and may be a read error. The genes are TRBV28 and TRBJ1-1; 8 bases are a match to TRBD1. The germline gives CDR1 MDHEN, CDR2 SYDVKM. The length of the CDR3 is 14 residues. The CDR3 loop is CAGSPPTGATEAFF. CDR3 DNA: TGTGCCGGCAGTCCCCCGACAGGGGCCACTGAAGCTTTCTTT.

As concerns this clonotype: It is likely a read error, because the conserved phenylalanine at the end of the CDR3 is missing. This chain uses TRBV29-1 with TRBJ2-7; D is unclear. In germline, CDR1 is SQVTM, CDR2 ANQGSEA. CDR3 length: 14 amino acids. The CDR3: CSVRPQDASYEQYL. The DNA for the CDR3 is TGCAGCGTCCGACCTCAGGATGCTTCCTATGAGCAGTACCTC.

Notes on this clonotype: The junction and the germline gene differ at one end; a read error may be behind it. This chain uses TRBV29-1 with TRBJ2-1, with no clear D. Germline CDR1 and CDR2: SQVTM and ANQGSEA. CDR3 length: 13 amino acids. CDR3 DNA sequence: TGCAGCGCTGAAGCGACCATTGGCAATGAGCAGTTCTTC. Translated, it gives CSAEATIGNEQFF.

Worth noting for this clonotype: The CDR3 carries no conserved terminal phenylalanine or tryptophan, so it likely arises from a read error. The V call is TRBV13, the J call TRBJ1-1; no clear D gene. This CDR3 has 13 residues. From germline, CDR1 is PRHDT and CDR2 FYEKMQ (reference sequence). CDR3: CGSSLTRNTEAFL. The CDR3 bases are TGTGGCAGCAGCTTAACGCGGAACACTGAAGCTTTCCTT.

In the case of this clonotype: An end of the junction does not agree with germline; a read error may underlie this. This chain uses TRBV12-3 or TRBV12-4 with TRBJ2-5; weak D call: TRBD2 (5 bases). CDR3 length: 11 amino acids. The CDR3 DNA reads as TGTGCCAGCAGTTCGGGGTCTAGTGCCTTCTTC. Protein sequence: CASSSGSSAFF.

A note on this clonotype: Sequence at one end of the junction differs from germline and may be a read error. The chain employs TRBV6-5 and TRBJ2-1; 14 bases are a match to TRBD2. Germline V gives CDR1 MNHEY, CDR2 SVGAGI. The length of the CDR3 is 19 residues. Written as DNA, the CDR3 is TGTGCCTGCAGCCATGGGGAGACTAGCGGGAGGGCCTTCTACAATGAGCAGTCCTTC. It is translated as CACSHGETSGRAFYNEQSF.